Below are 17 T cell receptor beta chains sequenced from a single sample in a study of shared clonotypes between healthy human individuals. CD45RO-negative, CCR7-positively selected cells formed the naive CD8 fraction, excluding terminally differentiated effector memory CD45RA+ cells. Clones were read by immunoSEQ multiplex PCR, and TCRdb kept only the in-frame ones, dropping some. The sample has a few million clones; around 95% are singletons. The sequenced sample consisted of naive CD8+ T cells from PBMCs. The receptors derive from a man aged 18-30 years in good health. Some clones in this sample may be carry-over from other donors' samples.

This chain uses TRBV28 with TRBJ1-1; D gene unclear. CDR3 length: 14 amino acids. Germline V gives CDR1 MDHEN, CDR2 SYDVKM. The V end lost 8 bases, the J end lost 6 bases, and 19 bases lay between the germline ends. Here the CDR3 reads CASCRLSGRAEAFF. In nucleotides, the CDR3 is TGTGCCAGCTGTCGACTCTCCGGACGGGCTGAAGCTTTCTTT. The variable domain in full, completed from reference TRBV28 and TRBJ1-1, reads DVKVTQSSRYLVKRTGEKVFLECVQDMDHENMFWYRQDPGLGLRLIYFSYDVKMKEKGDIPEGYSVSREKKERFSLILESASTNQTSMYLCASCRLSGRAEAFFGQGTRLTVV.

The chain recombines TRBV21-1 with TRBJ2-2; the table's TRBD2 call for D was not verified on the DNA. TRBV21-1 is described as a pseudogene. There are 15 residues in the CDR3. The chain's CDR3 is CASSARDPNTGELFF. The CDR3 DNA reads as TGTGCCAGCAGCGCCCGGGATCCTAACACCGGGGAGCTGTTTTTT.

This chain joins TRBV5-4 and TRBJ2-3; the D is unclear. CDR1 and CDR2 from the germline V gene are SGHNT and YYREEE (reference sequence). This CDR3 has 14 residues. Trimming stripped 3 bases from V and 6 bases from J, with 14 bases between. CDR3 loop: CASSSPAAHDTQYF. The CDR3, as DNA: TGTGCCAGCAGCTCTCCCGCGGCACACGATACGCAGTATTTT.

CDR3 nucleotide sequence: TGTGCCAGCAGCCCCGGGACAGGGTTCGACTATGGCTACACCTTC. Encoded protein: CASSPGTGFDYGYTF. The chain uses TRBV9 and TRBJ1-2; 9 bases agree with TRBD1. CDR3 length: 15 amino acids. Germline assignment: CDR1 SGDLS and CDR2 YYNGEE. V was clipped by 4 bases and J by 3 bases; unmatched bases: 7.

This CDR3 is CSVASGFRLAGYNEQFF. The CDR3 nucleotides read TGCAGCGTAGCCTCCGGGTTCAGACTAGCGGGATACAATGAGCAGTTCTTC. The V gene is TRBV29-1, the J gene TRBJ2-1, with 11 bases matching TRBD2. This CDR3 region has 17 residues. The germline CDR1 and CDR2 sequences are SQVTM and ANQGSEA. V was pared by 6 bases and J by 4 bases, with 14 bases of the junction left unmatched.

The V gene is TRBV15, the J gene TRBJ1-5; 8 bases agree with TRBD1. Germline CDR1 reads LNHNV; CDR2 reads YYDKDF (reference sequence). CDR3 length: 15 amino acids. With V trimmed by 10 bases and J by 4 bases, 12 bases remained unmatched. CDR3 amino acids: CAISDRVVGNQPQHF. The CDR3 region has the DNA TGTGCCATCTCGGACAGGGTGGTTGGAAATCAGCCCCAGCATTTT.

This clone showed up just once. The same CDR3 is also encoded by other DNA sequences in this sample. J is TRBJ2-3 and V is TRBV9, with 7 bases matching TRBD2. Germline V gives CDR1 SGDLS, CDR2 YYNGEE. After removal of 0 bases from V and 1 base from J, the junction contained 2 bases not matched to a gene. The CDR3 is 15 amino acids. The DNA for the CDR3 is TGTGCCAGCAGCGTAGGCGGGAGCCGCACAGATACGCAGTATTTT. This encodes CASSVGGSRTDTQYF.

This sequence joins TRBV28 and TRBJ2-3; no reliable D call. This CDR3 is 16 amino acids long. The V gene's germline CDR1 is MDHEN and CDR2 SYDVKM. The V end was cut by 6 bases, the J end by 2 bases, with 18 bases between. The chain's CDR3 is CASSSLRVGFTDTQYF. CDR3 nucleotide sequence: TGTGCCAGCAGCTCCCTCAGAGTCGGATTCACAGATACGCAGTATTTT.

The CDR3 protein is CASSYRWESTGNTIYF. The CDR3 DNA is TGTGCCAGCAGTTATAGATGGGAATCGACTGGAAACACCATATATTTT. This rearrangement joins TRBV6-5 to TRBJ1-3; D gene ambiguous. V was clipped by 3 bases and J by 2 bases, with 14 bases between them. The CDR3 consists of 16 residues. From germline, CDR1 is MNHEY and CDR2 SVGAGI.

Concerning this clone itself: Distinct nucleotide sequences in the sample also encode this CDR3. The gene calls are TRBV9 and TRBJ2-7; D might be TRBD1 or TRBD2, each matching 5 bases. CDR3 length: 14 amino acids. V was clipped by 0 bases and J by 5 bases, with 12 bases between them. The germline V gene encodes CDR1 SGDLS and CDR2 YYNGEE. This CDR3 reads CASSVGPGPHEQYF. In nucleotides, the CDR3 is TGTGCCAGCAGCGTAGGTCCGGGGCCCCACGAGCAGTACTTC.

In nucleotides, the CDR3 is TGTGCCAGCTCACCGGACTCCAACCGCGGCCTAACTAAGTCGCATGGCTACACCTTC. Its protein is CASSPDSNRGLTKSHGYTF. The chain is built from TRBV18 and TRBJ1-2; D gene unclear. V was pared by 3 bases and J by 6 bases, with 29 bases between. The V gene's germline CDR1 is KGHSH and CDR2 LQKENI. CDR3 length: 19 residues. Supplemented by reference TRBV18 and TRBJ1-2, the full variable domain reads NAGVMQNPRHLVRRRGQEARLRCSPMKGHSHVYWYRQLPEEGLKFMVYLQKENIIDESGMPKERFSAEFPKEGPSILRIQQVVRGDSAAYFCASSPDSNRGLTKSHGYTFGSGTRLTVV.

The rearrangement uses TRBV4-2 and TRBJ1-2; 7 bases agree with TRBD1. This CDR3 has 16 amino acids. The germline V gene has CDR1 LGHNA and CDR2 YNFKEQ. V was pared by 4 bases and J by 3 bases, with 11 bases of the junction left unmatched. CDR3 in amino acids: CASSRTTEGTDYGYTF. The CDR3 DNA reads as TGTGCCAGCAGCCGGACGACCGAGGGGACAGACTATGGCTACACCTTC.

This clone was seen just once. The chain couples TRBV7-2 to TRBJ2-3, with TRBD2 identical over 12 bases. J gave up 2 bases and V 4 bases, and 1 base lay outside the gene matches. The CDR3 contains 15 residues. Germline CDR1 is SGHTA and CDR2 is FQGNSA. The CDR3 loop reads CASSWTSGVTDTQYF. The CDR3 bases are TGTGCCAGCAGCTGGACTAGCGGGGTCACAGATACGCAGTATTTT.

V gene TRBV7-2 combines with J gene TRBJ2-7, with D possibly being TRBD1 (6 bases). Germline V lookup: CDR1 SGHTA, CDR2 FQGNSA. CDR3 length equals 14 residues. The V gene lost 3 bases and the J gene lost 4 bases, with 13 bases spanning the gap. The CDR3 nucleotides read TGTGCCAGCAGCTTGGACAGAACCTTTTACGAGCAGTACTTC. It specifies CASSLDRTFYEQYF.

This chain connects TRBV19 to TRBJ2-3; 9 nucleotides match TRBD1. This CDR3 is built from 17 residues. V was pared by 10 bases and J by 5 bases, with 19 bases of the junction left unmatched. Germline V gives CDR1 LNHDA, CDR2 SQIVND (reference sequence). CDR3 in DNA: TGTGCCACTACTCACCTACCGGGACAGGGCGAGGAAGATACGCAGTATTTT. This translates into CATTHLPGQGEEDTQYF.

As to this clone: This sample includes further DNA sequences coding for the same CDR3. The rearrangement uses TRBV7-9 and TRBJ1-2; 7 bases align to TRBD1. Germline trimming cut 4 bases from V and 8 bases from J; bases unmatched to any gene: 4. The length of the CDR3 is 12 residues. CDR1 SEHNR and CDR2 FQNEAQ come from the germline V gene (reference sequence). The CDR3 loop reads CASSSDREGYTF. The CDR3 nucleotides are TGTGCCAGCAGCTCAGACAGGGAAGGCTACACCTTC.

Turning to this clone: This CDR3 is also generated by other DNA sequences in the sample. The chain combines TRBV6-5 with TRBJ2-7; D might be TRBD1 (5 bases). Germline-derived CDR1 and CDR2 are MNHEY and SVGAGI. Between the trimmed V and J ends, which lost 6 bases and 1 base, there was a span of 10 bases. This CDR3 contains 13 residues. The CDR3 DNA follows: TGTGCCAGCAGGCAGGGAAGTTCCTACGAGCAGTACTTC. Its translation: CASRQGSSYEQYF.